Only a few counts were recorded for the clone carrying this T cell receptor beta chain. Its antigen is as yet unknown. TCR alpha and TCR beta cDNA libraries with sample barcodes and UMIs came from 5'RACE using constant-segment primers. TCRdb re-analysed the 5' RACE reads in MiXCR, keeping a single row per CDR3 protein. The sample consists of roughly 450,000 distinct CDR3 sequences, approximately 18% of them appearing once. These data belong to a study of T-cell memory formation after mild COVID-19. Study outcomes and limitations: The appearance of some responding clones in pre-infection memory suggested that cross-reactive memory joined. Researchers could not confirm that second-wave clones peaking on day 37 targeted SARS-CoV-2.

Germline CDR1 is DFQATT and CDR2 is SNEGSKA (reference sequence). V lost 0 bases and J lost 3, with 11 bases in between. The CDR3 runs to 15 residues. The sequence came from a young man who had mild COVID-19 (a few samples of this study predate the infection). Cell type and time point are not known. This chain joins TRBV20-1 and TRBJ2-2, with D tentatively TRBD1 or TRBD2 (6 bases each). Sequenced: PBMCs or a T cell subset sorted from them (not recorded which). The CDR3: CSARDPRGDTGELFF. The DNA of the CDR3 is TGCAGTGCTAGAGATCCAAGGGGGGACACCGGGGAGCTGTTTTTT.